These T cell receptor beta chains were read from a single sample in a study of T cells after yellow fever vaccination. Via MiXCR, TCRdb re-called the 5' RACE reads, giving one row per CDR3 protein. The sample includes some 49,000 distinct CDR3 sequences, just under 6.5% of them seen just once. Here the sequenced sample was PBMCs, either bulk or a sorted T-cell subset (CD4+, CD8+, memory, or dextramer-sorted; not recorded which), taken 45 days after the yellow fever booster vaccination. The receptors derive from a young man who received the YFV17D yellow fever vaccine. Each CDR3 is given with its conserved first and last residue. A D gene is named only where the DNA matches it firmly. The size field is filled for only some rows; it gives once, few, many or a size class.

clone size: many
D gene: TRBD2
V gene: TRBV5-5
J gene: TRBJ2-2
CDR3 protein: CASSPGRQGGTGELFF
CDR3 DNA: TGTGCCAGCAGCCCCGGGAGGCAGGGCGGCACCGGGGAGCTGTTTTTT

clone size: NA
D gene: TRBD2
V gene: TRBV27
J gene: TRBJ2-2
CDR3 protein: CASSAGGVGGELFF
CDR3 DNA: TGTGCCAGCAGCGCCGGGGGGGTAGGCGGGGAGCTGTTTTTT

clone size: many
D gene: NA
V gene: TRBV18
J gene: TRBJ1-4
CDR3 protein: CASSPGLEGKLFF
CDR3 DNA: TGTGCCAGCTCACCAGGACTGGAGGGAAAACTGTTTTTT

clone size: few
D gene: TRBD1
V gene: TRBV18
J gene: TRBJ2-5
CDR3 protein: CASSPPKGQGAGTQETQYF
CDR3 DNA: TGTGCCAGCTCACCACCGAAGGGACAGGGGGCCGGAACCCAAGAGACCCAGTACTTC

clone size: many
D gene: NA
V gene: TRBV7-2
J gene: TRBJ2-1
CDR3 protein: CASSFNTLAIEQFF
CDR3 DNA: TGTGCCAGCAGCTTCAACACACTAGCTATTGAGCAGTTCTTC

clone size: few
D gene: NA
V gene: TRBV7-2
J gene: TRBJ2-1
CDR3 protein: CASSPTTSSYNEQFF
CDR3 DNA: TGTGCCAGCAGCCCCACCACTAGCTCCTACAATGAGCAGTTCTTC

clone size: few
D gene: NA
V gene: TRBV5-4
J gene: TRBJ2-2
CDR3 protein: CASRLGIGTSNTGELFF
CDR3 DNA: TGTGCCAGCAGGCTTGGTATCGGGACAAGTAACACCGGGGAGCTGTTTTTT

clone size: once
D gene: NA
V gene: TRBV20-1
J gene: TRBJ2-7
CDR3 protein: CSALGSSLSYEQYF
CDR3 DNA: TGCAGTGCTCTCGGCTCCTCGCTCTCCTACGAGCAGTACTTC

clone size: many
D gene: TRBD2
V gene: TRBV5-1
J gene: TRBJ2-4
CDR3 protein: CASSLRTGLAEGMTKNIQYF
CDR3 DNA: TGCGCCAGCAGCTTACGCACCGGACTAGCGGAGGGGATGACCAAAAACATTCAGTACTTC

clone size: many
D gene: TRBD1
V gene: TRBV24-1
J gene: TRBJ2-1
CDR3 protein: CATSDPDTGDNEQFF
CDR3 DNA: TGTGCCACCAGTGACCCTGATACAGGGGACAATGAGCAGTTCTTC

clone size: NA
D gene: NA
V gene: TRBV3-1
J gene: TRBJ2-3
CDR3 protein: CASSQVKGGTTDTQYF
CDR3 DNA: TGTGCCAGCAGCCAAGTTAAAGGAGGCACCACAGATACGCAGTATTTT

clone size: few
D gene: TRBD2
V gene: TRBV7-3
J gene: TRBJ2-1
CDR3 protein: CASSLTSGTPRPFF
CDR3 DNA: TGTGCCAGCAGCTTGACTAGCGGCACCCCGCGGCCGTTCTTC

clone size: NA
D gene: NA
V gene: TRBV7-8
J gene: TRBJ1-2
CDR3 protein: CASSGAGDYGYTF
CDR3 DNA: TGTGCCAGCAGCGGCGCGGGGGACTATGGCTACACCTTC

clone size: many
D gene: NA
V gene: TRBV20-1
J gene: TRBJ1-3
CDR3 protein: CSAPGTKNTIYF
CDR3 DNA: TGCAGTGCTCCCGGGACAAAAAACACCATATATTTT

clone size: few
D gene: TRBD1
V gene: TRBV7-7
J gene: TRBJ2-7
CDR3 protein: CASSPLTGDEQYF
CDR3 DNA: TGTGCTAGCAGCCCGCTCACAGGGGACGAGCAGTACTTC

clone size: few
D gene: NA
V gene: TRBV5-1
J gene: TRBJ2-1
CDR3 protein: CASSLGGLEGLQNEQFF
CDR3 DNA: TGCGCCAGCAGCTTGGGGGGGTTGGAGGGACTCCAGAATGAGCAGTTCTTC

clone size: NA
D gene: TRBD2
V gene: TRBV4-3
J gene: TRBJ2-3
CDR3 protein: CASSQDLPGGGTDTQYF
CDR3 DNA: TGCGCCAGCAGCCAAGATCTTCCGGGAGGGGGCACAGATACGCAGTATTTT

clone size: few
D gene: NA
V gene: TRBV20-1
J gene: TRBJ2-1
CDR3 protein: CSARFSTHGEQFF
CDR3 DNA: TGCAGTGCTAGGTTCTCTACGCATGGTGAGCAGTTCTTC

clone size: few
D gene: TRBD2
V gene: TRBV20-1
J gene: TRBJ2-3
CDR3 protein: CSAVGTSGNRDTQYF
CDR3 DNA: TGCAGTGCGGTCGGGACTAGCGGGAACCGTGATACGCAGTATTTT

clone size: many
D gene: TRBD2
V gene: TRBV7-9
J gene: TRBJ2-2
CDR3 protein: CASSLELAGVGGELFF
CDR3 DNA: TGTGCCAGCAGCTTAGAGCTAGCGGGAGTTGGCGGGGAGCTGTTTTTT

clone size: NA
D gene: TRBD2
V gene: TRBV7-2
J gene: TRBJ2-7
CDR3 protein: CASSTPGTSSYEQYF
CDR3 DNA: TGTGCCAGCAGCACCCCCGGGACTAGCTCCTACGAGCAGTACTTC

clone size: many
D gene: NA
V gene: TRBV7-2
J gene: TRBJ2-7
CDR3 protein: CASSLQGYYEQYF
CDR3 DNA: TGTGCCAGCAGCTTACAAGGTTATTACGAGCAGTACTTC

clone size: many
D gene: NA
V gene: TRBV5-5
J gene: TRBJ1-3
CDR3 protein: CASSLTDHSGNTIYF
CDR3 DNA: TGTGCCAGCAGCTTGACAGACCACTCTGGAAACACCATATATTTT

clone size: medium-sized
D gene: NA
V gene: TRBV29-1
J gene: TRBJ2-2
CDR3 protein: CSVEEWGELFF
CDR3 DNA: TGCAGCGTTGAAGAATGGGGGGAGCTGTTTTTT

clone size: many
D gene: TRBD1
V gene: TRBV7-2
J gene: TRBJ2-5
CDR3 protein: CASSSQGANQETQYF
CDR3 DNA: TGTGCCAGCAGCTCCCAGGGGGCCAACCAAGAGACCCAGTACTTC

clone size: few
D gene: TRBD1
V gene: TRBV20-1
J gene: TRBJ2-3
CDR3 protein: CSAEVRTGTDTQYF
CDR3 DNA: TGCAGTGCGGAGGTGCGGACAGGAACAGATACGCAGTATTTT

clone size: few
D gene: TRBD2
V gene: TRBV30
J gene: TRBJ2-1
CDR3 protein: CAWSVDRVAGDNEQFF
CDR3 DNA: TGTGCCTGGAGTGTAGACCGAGTCGCGGGGGACAATGAGCAGTTCTTC

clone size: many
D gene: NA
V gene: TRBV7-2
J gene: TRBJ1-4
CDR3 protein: CASSLGRLTTNEKLFF
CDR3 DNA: TGTGCCAGCAGCTTAGGGCGACTGACAACTAATGAAAAACTGTTTTTT

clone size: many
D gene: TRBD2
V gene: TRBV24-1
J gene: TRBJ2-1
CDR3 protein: CATSDSLAGSNEQFF
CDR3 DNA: TGTGCCACCAGTGATAGCCTAGCGGGAAGTAATGAGCAGTTCTTC

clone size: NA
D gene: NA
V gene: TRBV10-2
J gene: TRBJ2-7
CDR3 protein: CASSGWDEQYF
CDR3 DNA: TGCGCCAGCAGCGGATGGGACGAGCAGTACTTC

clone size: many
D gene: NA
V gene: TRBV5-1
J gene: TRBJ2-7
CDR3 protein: CASSGQSDRYSYEQYF
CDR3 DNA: TGCGCCAGCAGCGGACAGAGTGACCGGTACTCTTACGAGCAGTACTTC

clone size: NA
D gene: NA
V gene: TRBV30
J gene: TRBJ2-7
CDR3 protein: CAWSTPLREQYF
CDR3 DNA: TGTGCCTGGAGTACCCCCCTCCGCGAGCAGTACTTC

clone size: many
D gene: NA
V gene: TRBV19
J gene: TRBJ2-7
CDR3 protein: CASTSGQDYEQYF
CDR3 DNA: TGTGCCAGTACCTCGGGACAAGACTACGAGCAGTACTTC

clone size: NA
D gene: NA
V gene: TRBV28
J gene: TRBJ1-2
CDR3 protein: CASSFTGVSNYGYTF
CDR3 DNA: TGTGCCAGCAGCTTTACGGGGGTGAGCAACTATGGCTACACCTTC

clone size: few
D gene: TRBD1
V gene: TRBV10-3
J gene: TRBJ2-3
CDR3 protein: CAISGAGGSYTDTQYF
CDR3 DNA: TGTGCCATCAGTGGCGCAGGGGGCTCGTACACAGATACGCAGTATTTT

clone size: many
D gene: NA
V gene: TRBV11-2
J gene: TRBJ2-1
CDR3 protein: CASGTYEQFF
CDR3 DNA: TGTGCCAGCGGCACATATGAGCAGTTCTTC

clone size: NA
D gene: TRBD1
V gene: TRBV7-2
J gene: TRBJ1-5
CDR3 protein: CASSLAGTGFQPQHF
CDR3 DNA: TGTGCCAGCAGCTTAGCTGGGACAGGGTTTCAGCCCCAGCATTTT

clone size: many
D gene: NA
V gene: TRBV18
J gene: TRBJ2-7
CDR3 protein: CASSPSADYYEQYF
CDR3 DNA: TGTGCCAGCTCACCAAGCGCAGATTACTACGAGCAGTACTTC

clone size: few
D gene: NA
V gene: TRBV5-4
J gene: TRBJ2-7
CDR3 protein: CASSLGTYEQYF
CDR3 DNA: TGTGCCAGCAGCTTGGGGACATACGAGCAGTACTTC

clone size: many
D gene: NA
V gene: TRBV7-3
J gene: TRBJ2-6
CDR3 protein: CASGTVRANVLTF
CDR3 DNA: TGTGCCAGCGGGACGGTCCGGGCCAACGTCCTGACTTTC

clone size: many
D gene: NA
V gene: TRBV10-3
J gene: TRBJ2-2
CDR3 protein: CAIKAGSNTGELFF
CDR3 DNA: TGTGCCATTAAAGCAGGGTCAAACACCGGGGAGCTGTTTTTT